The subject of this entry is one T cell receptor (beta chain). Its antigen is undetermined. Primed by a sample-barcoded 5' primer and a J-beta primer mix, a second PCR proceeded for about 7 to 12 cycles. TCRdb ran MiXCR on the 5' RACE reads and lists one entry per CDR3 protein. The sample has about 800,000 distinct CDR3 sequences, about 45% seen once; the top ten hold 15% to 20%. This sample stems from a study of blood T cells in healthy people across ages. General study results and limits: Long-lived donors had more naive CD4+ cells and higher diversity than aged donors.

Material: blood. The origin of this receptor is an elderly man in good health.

The chain's CDR3 is CASSPQSWITEAFF. CDR3 nucleotides: TGTGCCAGCTCCCCCCAGAGTTGGATCACTGAAGCTTTCTTT. The V and J genes are TRBV18 and TRBJ1-1; D is unclear. Trimming removed 6 bases from V and 4 bases from J, with 15 bases in between. Germline CDR1 and CDR2: KGHSH and LQKENI. CDR3 size: 14 residues.